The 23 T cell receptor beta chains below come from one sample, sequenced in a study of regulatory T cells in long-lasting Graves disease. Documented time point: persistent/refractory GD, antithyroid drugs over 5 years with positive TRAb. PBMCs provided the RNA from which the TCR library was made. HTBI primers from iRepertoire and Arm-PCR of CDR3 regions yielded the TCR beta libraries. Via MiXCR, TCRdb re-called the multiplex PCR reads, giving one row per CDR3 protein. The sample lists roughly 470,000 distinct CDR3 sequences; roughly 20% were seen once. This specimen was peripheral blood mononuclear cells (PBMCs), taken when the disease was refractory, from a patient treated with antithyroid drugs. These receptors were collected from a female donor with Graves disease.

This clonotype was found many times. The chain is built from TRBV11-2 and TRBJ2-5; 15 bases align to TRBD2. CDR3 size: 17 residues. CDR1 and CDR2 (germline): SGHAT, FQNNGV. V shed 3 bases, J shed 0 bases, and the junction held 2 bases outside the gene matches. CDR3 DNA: TGTGCCAGCAGCTTTGGGACTAGCGGGAGGTACCAAGAGACCCAGTACTTC. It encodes CASSFGTSGRYQETQYF.

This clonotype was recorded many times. The CDR3 sequence: CSVGLRAVGEQYF. The CDR3 nucleotides are TGCAGCGTTGGCCTGCGGGCAGTTGGAGAGCAGTACTTC. The chain uses TRBV29-1 and TRBJ2-7; D is possibly TRBD2 (5 bases). CDR1 and CDR2 (germline): SQVTM, ANQGSEA. The CDR3 has 13 amino acids. V was clipped by 4 bases and J by 7 bases, with 17 bases between them.

The CDR3 region has the DNA TGTGCCTGGAGCGGCGATCAGCCGGGATATGGCTACACCTTC. It translates to CAWSGDQPGYGYTF. The chain carries TRBV30 and TRBJ1-2; no reliable D call. This CDR3 is built from 14 residues. V lost 3 bases, J lost 5 bases, and 16 bases lay in between. Germline CDR1 GTSNPN, CDR2 SVGIG (reference sequence).

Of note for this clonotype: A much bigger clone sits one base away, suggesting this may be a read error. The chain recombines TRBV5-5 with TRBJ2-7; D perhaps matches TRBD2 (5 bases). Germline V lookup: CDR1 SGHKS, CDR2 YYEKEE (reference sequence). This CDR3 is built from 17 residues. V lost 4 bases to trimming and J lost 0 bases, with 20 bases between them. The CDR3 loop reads CASSPMGSRIASYEQYF. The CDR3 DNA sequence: TGTGCCAGCAGCCCGATGGGGAGCAGGATCGCCTCCTACGAGCAGTACTTC.

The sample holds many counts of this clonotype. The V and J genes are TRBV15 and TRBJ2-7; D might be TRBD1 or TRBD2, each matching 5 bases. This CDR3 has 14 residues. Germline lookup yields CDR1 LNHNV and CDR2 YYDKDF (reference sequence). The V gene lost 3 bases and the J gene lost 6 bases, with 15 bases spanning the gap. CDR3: CATSRLRDVGEQYF. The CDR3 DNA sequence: TGTGCCACCAGCAGGCTCAGGGACGTCGGCGAGCAGTACTTC.

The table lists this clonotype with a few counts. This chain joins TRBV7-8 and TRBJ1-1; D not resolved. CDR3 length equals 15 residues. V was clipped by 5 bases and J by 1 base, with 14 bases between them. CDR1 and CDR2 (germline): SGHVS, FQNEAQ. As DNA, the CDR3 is TGTGCCAGCAGCCAAAAAAGACTTCCGAACACTGAAGCTTTCTTT. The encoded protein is CASSQKRLPNTEAFF.

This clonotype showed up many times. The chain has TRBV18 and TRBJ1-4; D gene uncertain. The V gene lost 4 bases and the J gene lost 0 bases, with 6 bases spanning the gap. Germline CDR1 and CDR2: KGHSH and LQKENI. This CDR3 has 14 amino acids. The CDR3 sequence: CASSLKTTNEKLFF. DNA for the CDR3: TGTGCCAGCTCACTTAAAACAACTAATGAAAAACTGTTTTTT.

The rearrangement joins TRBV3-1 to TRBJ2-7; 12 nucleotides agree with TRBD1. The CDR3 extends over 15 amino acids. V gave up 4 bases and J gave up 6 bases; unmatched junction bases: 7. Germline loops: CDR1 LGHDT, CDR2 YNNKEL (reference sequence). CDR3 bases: TGTGCCAGCAGCCCCCGGGGGGGACAGGGGGCCGAGCAGTACTTC. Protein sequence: CASSPRGGQGAEQYF.

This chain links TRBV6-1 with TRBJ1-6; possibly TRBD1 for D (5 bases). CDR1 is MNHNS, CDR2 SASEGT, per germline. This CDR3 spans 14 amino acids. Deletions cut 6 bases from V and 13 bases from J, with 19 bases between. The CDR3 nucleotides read TGTGCCAGCAGGACCGGGACCGATTCGTCGCCCCTCCACTTT. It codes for CASRTGTDSSPLHF.

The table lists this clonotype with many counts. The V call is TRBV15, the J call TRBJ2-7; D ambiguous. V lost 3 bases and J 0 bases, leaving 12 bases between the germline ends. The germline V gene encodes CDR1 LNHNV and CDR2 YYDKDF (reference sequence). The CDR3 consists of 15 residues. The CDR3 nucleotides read TGTGCCACCAGCAGGGAAAGAGACTCCTCCTACGAGCAGTACTTC. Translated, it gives CATSRERDSSYEQYF.

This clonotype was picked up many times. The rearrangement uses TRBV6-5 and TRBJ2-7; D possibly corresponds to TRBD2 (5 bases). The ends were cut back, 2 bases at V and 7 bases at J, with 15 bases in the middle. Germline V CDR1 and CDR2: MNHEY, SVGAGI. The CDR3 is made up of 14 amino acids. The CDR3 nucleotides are TGTGCCAGCAGTTACCTAGCAGTGGTCGGGGAGCAGTACTTC. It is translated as CASSYLAVVGEQYF.

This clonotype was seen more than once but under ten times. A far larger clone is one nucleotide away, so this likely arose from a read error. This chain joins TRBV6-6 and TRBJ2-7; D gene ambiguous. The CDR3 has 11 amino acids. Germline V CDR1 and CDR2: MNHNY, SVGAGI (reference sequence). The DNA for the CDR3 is TGTGCCAGCAGTTACGGGTACGGGCAGTACTTC. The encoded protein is CASSYGYGQYF.

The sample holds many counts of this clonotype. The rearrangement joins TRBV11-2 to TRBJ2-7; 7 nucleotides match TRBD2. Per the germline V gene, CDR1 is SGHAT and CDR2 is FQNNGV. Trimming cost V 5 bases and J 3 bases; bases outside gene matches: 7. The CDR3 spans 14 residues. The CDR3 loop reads CASSVGGNYYEQYF. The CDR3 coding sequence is TGTGCCAGCAGCGTCGGGGGGAACTACTACGAGCAGTACTTC.

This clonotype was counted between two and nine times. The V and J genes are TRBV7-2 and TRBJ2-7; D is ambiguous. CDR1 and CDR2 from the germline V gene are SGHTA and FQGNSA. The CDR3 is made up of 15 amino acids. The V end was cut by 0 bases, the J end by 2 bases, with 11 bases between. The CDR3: CASSLAMGQAYEQYF. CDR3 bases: TGTGCCAGCAGCTTAGCGATGGGTCAGGCCTACGAGCAGTACTTC.

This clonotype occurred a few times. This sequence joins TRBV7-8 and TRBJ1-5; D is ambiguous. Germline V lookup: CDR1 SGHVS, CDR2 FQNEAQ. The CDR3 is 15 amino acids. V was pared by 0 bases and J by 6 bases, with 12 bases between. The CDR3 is CASSLALGNGQPQHF. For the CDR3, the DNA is TGTGCCAGCAGCTTAGCGCTTGGCAATGGTCAGCCCCAGCATTTT.

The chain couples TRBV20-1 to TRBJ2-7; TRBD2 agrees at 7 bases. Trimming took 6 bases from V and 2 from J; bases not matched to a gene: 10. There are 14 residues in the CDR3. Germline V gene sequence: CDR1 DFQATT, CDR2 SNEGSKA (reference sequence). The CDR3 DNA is TGCAGTGCCGAGCGGGCTAGCGGTCCCTACGAGCAGTACTTC. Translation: CSAERASGPYEQYF.

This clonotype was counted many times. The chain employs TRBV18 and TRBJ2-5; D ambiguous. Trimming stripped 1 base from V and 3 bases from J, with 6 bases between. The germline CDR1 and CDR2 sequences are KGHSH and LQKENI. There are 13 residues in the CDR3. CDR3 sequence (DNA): TGTGCCAGCTCACCACAAATTGAAGAGACCCAGTACTTC. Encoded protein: CASSPQIEETQYF.

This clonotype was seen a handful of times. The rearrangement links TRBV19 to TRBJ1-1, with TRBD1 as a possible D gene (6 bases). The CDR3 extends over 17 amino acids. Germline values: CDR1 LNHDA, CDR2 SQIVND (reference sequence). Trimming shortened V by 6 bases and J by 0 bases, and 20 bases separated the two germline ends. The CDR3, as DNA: TGTGCCAGTAGGCCCCGCAGGGGATCTCGAATGAACACTGAAGCTTTCTTT. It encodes CASRPRRGSRMNTEAFF.

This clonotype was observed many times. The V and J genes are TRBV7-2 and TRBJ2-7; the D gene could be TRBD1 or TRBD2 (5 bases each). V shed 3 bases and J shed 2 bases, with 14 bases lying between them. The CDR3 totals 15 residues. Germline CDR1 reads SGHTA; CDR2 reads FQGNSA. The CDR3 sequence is CASSLTGTQTYEQYF. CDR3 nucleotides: TGTGCCAGCAGCTTGACCGGGACCCAGACCTACGAGCAGTACTTC.

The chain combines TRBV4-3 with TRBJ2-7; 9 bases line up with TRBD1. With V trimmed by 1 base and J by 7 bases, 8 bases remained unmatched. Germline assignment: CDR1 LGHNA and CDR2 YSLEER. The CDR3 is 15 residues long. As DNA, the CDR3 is TGCGCCAGCAGCCAAGCCTCGGGACAGGGCTGGGAGCAGTACTTC. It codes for CASSQASGQGWEQYF.

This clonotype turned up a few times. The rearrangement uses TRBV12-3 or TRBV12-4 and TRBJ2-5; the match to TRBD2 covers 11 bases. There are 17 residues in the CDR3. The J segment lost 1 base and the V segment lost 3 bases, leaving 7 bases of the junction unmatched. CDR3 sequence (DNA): TGTGCCAGCAGTTTTAGGGGGACTAGCGGACCCCAAGAGACCCAGTACTTC. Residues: CASSFRGTSGPQETQYF.

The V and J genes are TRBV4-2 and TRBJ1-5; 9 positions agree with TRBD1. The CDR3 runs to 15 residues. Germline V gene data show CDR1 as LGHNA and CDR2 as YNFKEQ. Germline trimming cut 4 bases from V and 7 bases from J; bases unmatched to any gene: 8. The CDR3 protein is CASSPGTGREQPQHF. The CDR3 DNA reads TGTGCCAGCAGCCCCGGGACAGGGCGAGAACAGCCCCAGCATTTT.

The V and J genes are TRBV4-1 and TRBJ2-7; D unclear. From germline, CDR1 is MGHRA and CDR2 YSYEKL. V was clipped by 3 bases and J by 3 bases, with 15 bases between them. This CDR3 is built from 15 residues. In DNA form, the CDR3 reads TGCGCCAGCAGCCAGGGAACGGGCCTCCTCTACGAGCAGTACTTC. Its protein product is CASSQGTGLLYEQYF.